This TCR beta chain was identified during a study of blood T cell repertoires in COVID-19. Overall study: Sites in the United States, Italy and Spain provided acute and convalescent COVID-19 samples. In each case, the material was cDNA or gDNA derived from T cells, B-cell-depleted T cells, or PBMCs.

In the original workflow: How many nucleated cells were present was estimated from reference gene primer amplification. The table came from immunoSEQ multiplex PCR; TCRdb's copy has only in-frame clones and leaves some out. D and trimming were read from the DNA, whereas the V and J calls and clone size are those reported in that table. Here the sample spans hundreds of thousands of clones, around 84% being singletons. This CDR3 is 18 amino acids long. Germline V CDR1 and CDR2: ENHRY, SYGVKD. V was shortened by 2 bases and J by 0 bases, with 20 bases between the two germline ends. The sample consisted of peripheral blood. The chain is built from TRBV10-3 and TRBJ2-7; possibly TRBD2 for D (5 bases). The receptor comes from a man aged 50 or older with acute or convalescent COVID-19. CDR3 DNA: TGTGCCATCAGTGAGGCGTCTGGGCTAGCCTCTAGCTCCTACGAGCAGTACTTC. It translates to CAISEASGLASSSYEQYF.